This T cell receptor beta chain was identified during a study of T cell changes during pregnancy in multiple sclerosis. Repertoires were generated with immunoSEQ multiplex PCR, while TCRdb's copy carries only in-frame clones and drops some. The table shows 35,000 to 45,000 clones, with 90% to 95% occurring only once. The CDR3 is made up of 14 amino acids. Germline assignment: CDR1 MRHNA and CDR2 SNTAGT. V was cut by 6 bases and J by 2 bases, with 13 bases left in between. This clonotype was sampled from a female donor with multiple sclerosis, enrolled in a pregnancy study. This specimen consisted of CD4+ T cells from peripheral blood mononuclear cells, obtained before pregnancy. The genes are TRBV6-4 and TRBJ1-1; no reliable D call. CDR3 residues: CASRAAVGNTEAFF. In DNA form, the CDR3 reads TGTGCCAGCAGGGCGGCAGTTGGAAACACTGAAGCTTTCTTT.